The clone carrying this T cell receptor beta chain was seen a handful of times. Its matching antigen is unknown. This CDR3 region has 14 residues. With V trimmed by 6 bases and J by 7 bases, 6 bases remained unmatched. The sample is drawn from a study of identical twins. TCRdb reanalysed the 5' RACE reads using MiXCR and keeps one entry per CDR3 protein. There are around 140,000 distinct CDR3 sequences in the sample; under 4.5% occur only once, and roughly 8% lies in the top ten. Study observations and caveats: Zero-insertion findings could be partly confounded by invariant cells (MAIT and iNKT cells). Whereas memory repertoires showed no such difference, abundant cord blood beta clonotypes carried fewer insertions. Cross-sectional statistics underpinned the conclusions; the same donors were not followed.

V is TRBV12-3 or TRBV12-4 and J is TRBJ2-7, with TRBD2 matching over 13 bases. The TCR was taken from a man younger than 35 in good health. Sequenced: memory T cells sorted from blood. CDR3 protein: CASRRGGLAGEQYV. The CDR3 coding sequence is TGTGCCAGCAGGCGAGGGGGACTAGCGGGGGAGCAGTACGTC.